These 5 T cell receptor beta chains came from one sample sequenced in a study of multiple sclerosis patients with progressive multifocal leukoencephalopathy. Profiled with immunoSEQ multiplex PCR; TCRdb holds only in-frame clones, not every one. The table lists over 25,000 clones, around nine tenths of them singletons, with approximately 1.6% in the top ten. The time point: more than five months of natalizumab therapy. The sequences come from PBMCs, collected from a patient treated with natalizumab. These receptors came from a human donor with multiple sclerosis.

The chain carries TRBV7-9 and TRBJ1-4; perhaps TRBD1 as D (5 bases). Germline loops: CDR1 SEHNR, CDR2 FQNEAQ (reference sequence). Trimming shortened V by 5 bases and J by 5 bases, and 15 bases separated the two germline ends. This CDR3 region has 15 residues. The CDR3: CASSRGEGINEKLFF. The DNA of the CDR3 is TGTGCCAGCAGCCGAGGGGAGGGAATAAATGAAAAACTGTTTTTT.

This clone was seen a single time. The chain employs TRBV6-6 and TRBJ2-7, with D perhaps assigned TRBD1 or TRBD2 (7 bases each). With 8 bases removed from V and 6 bases from J, the gap between germline ends came to 23 bases. The germline V gene encodes CDR1 MNHNY and CDR2 SVGAGI (reference sequence). The CDR3 totals 15 residues. As DNA, the CDR3 is TGTGCCAGCGGCCAGGGGAGGGGGCAGAGTCTCGAGCAGTACTTC. Its translation is CASGQGRGQSLEQYF.

The chain couples TRBV19 to TRBJ2-5; D remains ambiguous. Trimming pared 11 bases from V and 1 base from J, leaving 8 bases between. The CDR3 loop spans 11 amino acids. CDR1 and CDR2 from the germline V gene are LNHDA and SQIVND (reference sequence). In DNA form, the CDR3 reads TGTGCCGCCGGGTCCCAAGAGACCCAGTACTTC. Its protein product is CAAGSQETQYF.

This clone has only a few counts. This sequence joins TRBV7-8 and TRBJ1-1; D might be TRBD1 (5 bases). Trimming pared 5 bases from V and 4 bases from J, leaving 17 bases between. The CDR3 extends over 15 amino acids. CDR1 is SGHVS, CDR2 FQNEAQ, per germline. The CDR3 sequence is CASSIWDSGGTEAFF. In nucleotides, the CDR3 is TGTGCCAGCAGCATCTGGGACTCCGGGGGCACTGAAGCTTTCTTT.

The gene calls are TRBV30 and TRBJ1-1; a possible D gene is TRBD1 (5 bases). Trimming left V 0 bases short and J 2 bases short, with 10 bases between. CDR3 size: 14 residues. Per germline, CDR1 GTSNPN and CDR2 SVGIG (reference sequence). Here the CDR3 reads CAWSVGGVNTEAFF. The DNA of the CDR3 is TGTGCCTGGAGTGTAGGAGGGGTCAACACTGAAGCTTTCTTT.